The clone carrying this TCR beta chain was seen a few times. The data stem from a study of early T cells in non-severe SARS-CoV-2 infection. One entry per CDR3 protein results from TCRdb running MiXCR on the 5' RACE reads. This sample yields over 75,000 distinct CDR3 sequences, of which around 14% are seen a single time; 5.5% to 7% belongs to the top ten. From germline, CDR1 is DFQATT and CDR2 SNEGSKA (reference sequence). V was shortened by 6 bases and J by 1 base, with 22 bases between the two germline ends. The CDR3 length is 18 residues. The sequenced sample was whole blood. The sequence derives from an adult who was a healthcare worker with PCR-confirmed SARS-CoV-2 infection or an uninfected control (not recorded which). The chain joins TRBV20-1 to TRBJ2-6; D is ambiguous. CDR3 in amino acids: CSAHPNPRLRSGANVLTF. DNA of the CDR3: TGCAGTGCGCATCCGAATCCCCGTCTGCGGTCTGGGGCCAACGTCCTGACTTTC.